These 19 T cell receptor beta chains share one sample of origin, sequenced in a study of beta chain features in type 1 diabetes. The whole isolated RNA underwent reverse transcription, so sequencing captured expressed TCRB transcripts. Using immunoSEQ multiplex PCR, the repertoire was profiled, and TCRdb retains in-frame clones only, with some absent. The data hold 150,000 to 200,000 clones, with roughly 60% observed a single time. No antigens are known for them. Study-wide results and caveats: People with Type 1 diabetes carried modestly yet significantly shorter TCRB CDR3s in all four CD4+ subsets.

Source material: naive CD4+ T cells from blood. Receptor source: a man aged 30-40 years with type 1 diabetes.

The chain combines TRBV25-1 with TRBJ1-1, with D unclear. With 5 bases removed from V and 0 bases from J, the gap between germline ends came to 4 bases. Germline assignment: CDR1 MGHDK and CDR2 SYGVNS. The CDR3 loop spans 12 amino acids. The CDR3 loop reads CASSQMNTEAFF. For the CDR3, the DNA is TGTGCCAGCAGTCAAATGAACACTGAAGCTTTCTTT.

The chain links TRBV29-1 to TRBJ1-1; possible D gene TRBD1, 5 bases. The CDR3 has 12 amino acids. The ends were cut back, 4 bases at V and 4 bases at J, with 10 bases in the middle. Germline V gene data show CDR1 as SQVTM and CDR2 as ANQGSEA. For the CDR3, the DNA is TGCAGCGTTGCCGGGGGGTTCACTGAAGCTTTCTTT. Its protein product is CSVAGGFTEAFF.

The chain joins TRBV7-9 to TRBJ2-5; D is uncertain. Per the germline V gene, CDR1 is SEHNR and CDR2 is FQNEAQ (reference sequence). The germline V and J ends were trimmed by 2 bases and 4 bases, with 8 bases remaining between them. The CDR3 runs 13 residues. CDR3 coding DNA: TGTGCCAGCAGCTTAACAGCCCGAGAGACCCAGTACTTC. Its protein product is CASSLTARETQYF.

V is TRBV4-1 and J is TRBJ2-2, with a possible D match to TRBD1 (6 bases). With 2 bases removed from V and 2 bases from J, the gap between germline ends came to 12 bases. The germline V gene encodes CDR1 MGHRA and CDR2 YSYEKL. The length of the CDR3 is 16 residues. CDR3 sequence reads: CASSQTGTINTGELFF. For the CDR3, the DNA is TGCGCCAGCAGCCAAACCGGGACAATCAACACCGGGGAGCTGTTTTTT.

The V call is TRBV29-1, the J call TRBJ1-1; D unclear. Per the germline V gene, CDR1 is SQVTM and CDR2 is ANQGSEA. V lost 4 bases and J 3 bases, leaving 18 bases between the germline ends. CDR3 length equals 15 residues. The CDR3 DNA reads TGCAGCGTTGTGGTATTCGGGGTATCGGACACTGAAGCTTTCTTT. Protein: CSVVVFGVSDTEAFF.

This chain connects TRBV15 to TRBJ1-2; D possibly corresponds to TRBD1 (5 bases). CDR1 LNHNV and CDR2 YYDKDF come from the germline V gene (reference sequence). Between the trimmed V and J ends, which lost 3 bases and 1 base, there was a span of 6 bases. The CDR3 covers 13 residues. The CDR3 DNA sequence: TGTGCCACCAGCAGGGACATTAACTATGGCTACACCTTC. This gives the protein CATSRDINYGYTF.

V usage is TRBV2 and J usage is TRBJ1-1, with a tentative D call TRBD1 (6 bases). V lost 6 bases and J 4 bases, leaving 9 bases between the germline ends. The CDR3 runs to 12 residues. CDR1 is SNHLY, CDR2 FYNNEI, per germline. The CDR3 DNA is TGTGCCAGCAGCGCGACAGGCACTGAAGCTTTCTTT. Translating it yields CASSATGTEAFF.

The genes are TRBV9 and TRBJ2-3; D ambiguous. The CDR3 runs to 13 residues. Trimming took 3 bases from V and 4 from J, leaving 9 bases between them. The V gene's germline CDR1 is SGDLS and CDR2 YYNGEE. The CDR3 is CASSGRVADTQYF. CDR3 nucleotide sequence: TGTGCCAGCAGCGGACGGGTGGCAGATACGCAGTATTTT.

V and J are TRBV13 and TRBJ2-3; possibly TRBD2 for D (6 bases). The CDR3 totals 17 residues. Germline values: CDR1 PRHDT, CDR2 FYEKMQ (reference sequence). Trimming cost V 4 bases and J 0 bases, with 17 bases left between them. The CDR3 reads CASSSGPWTKSTDTQYF. In DNA, the CDR3 is TGTGCCAGCAGCTCGGGTCCGTGGACTAAGAGCACAGATACGCAGTATTTT.

The gene calls are TRBV29-1 and TRBJ1-3; no reliable D call. Trimming removed 3 bases at V and 0 bases at J, with 12 bases between. Per germline, CDR1 SQVTM and CDR2 ANQGSEA. The CDR3 runs 15 residues. As DNA, the CDR3 is TGCAGCGTTGACGATCAGGACCGCTCTGGAAACACCATATATTTT. Translation gives CSVDDQDRSGNTIYF.

The gene calls are TRBV9 and TRBJ1-5, with 7 positions matching TRBD1. CDR1 is SGDLS and CDR2 is YYNGEE in the germline V gene. The CDR3 loop spans 15 amino acids. V shed 0 bases, J shed 2 bases, and the junction held 2 bases outside the gene matches. The CDR3 loop is CASSVDGQGNQPQHF. In DNA form, the CDR3 reads TGTGCCAGCAGCGTAGATGGACAGGGCAATCAGCCCCAGCATTTT. Complete variable domain (other parts from reference TRBV9 and TRBJ1-5): DSGVTQTPKHLITATGQRVTLRCSPRSGDLSVYWYQQSLDQGLQFLIQYYNGEERAKGNILERFSAQQFPDLHSELNLSSLELGDSALYFCASSVDGQGNQPQHFGDGTRLSIL.

This clone has a handful of counts. J is TRBJ2-3 and V is TRBV7-2, with 11 bases that match TRBD2. The V and J ends lost 5 bases and 1 base, in that order; junction bases with no gene match: 2. This CDR3 is 15 amino acids long. The germline CDR1 and CDR2 sequences are SGHTA and FQGNSA. The CDR3 here is CASSILAGGTDTQYF. The CDR3 region has the DNA TGTGCCAGCAGCATACTAGCGGGGGGCACAGATACGCAGTATTTT.

This sequence joins TRBV25-1 and TRBJ1-6; the D is unclear. The CDR3 loop spans 12 amino acids. Germline CDR1 reads MGHDK; CDR2 reads SYGVNS. Trimming took off 3 bases at V and 14 bases at J, with 11 bases between the two ends. CDR3 sequence: CASSEDWEALHF. The CDR3, as DNA: TGTGCCAGCAGTGAGGACTGGGAGGCCCTCCACTTT.

The CDR3 DNA reads as TGCAGCGTACAGGACAGGGGGGAATACAATGAGCAGTTCTTC. Translated: CSVQDRGEYNEQFF. The V and J genes are TRBV29-1 and TRBJ2-1; 10 bases fit TRBD1. Germline V gene sequence: CDR1 SQVTM, CDR2 ANQGSEA. The CDR3 has 14 amino acids. J lost 4 bases, V lost 6 bases, and 6 bases had no gene match.

This sequence joins TRBV30 and TRBJ2-5, with D possibly TRBD1 on 6 matching bases. V lost 3 bases and J 3 bases, leaving 14 bases between the germline ends. The CDR3 loop spans 14 amino acids. Germline CDR1 and CDR2: GTSNPN and SVGIG (reference sequence). The CDR3 DNA sequence: TGTGCCTGGAGCCCCGCTAGGACAGAAGAGACCCAGTACTTC. Translation gives CAWSPARTEETQYF.

This clone was counted a few times. The chain joins TRBV28 to TRBJ1-2; D gene unclear. The CDR3 covers 13 residues. CDR1 and CDR2 (germline): MDHEN, SYDVKM. V shed 3 bases and J shed 2 bases, with 7 bases lying between them. In DNA, the CDR3 is TGTGCCAGCAGTTTTACGGTCAACTATGGCTACACCTTC. Translation gives CASSFTVNYGYTF.

The V gene is TRBV29-1, the J gene TRBJ2-1; D might be TRBD2 (5 bases). The CDR3 loop spans 14 amino acids. Trimming stripped 8 bases from V and 0 bases from J, with 14 bases between. CDR1 is SQVTM, CDR2 ANQGSEA, per germline. The CDR3 coding sequence is TGCAGCTCAGTATCCGGGGTCTCCTACAATGAGCAGTTCTTC. Translating gives CSSVSGVSYNEQFF.

Concerning this clone: Other DNA variants within this sample encode the same CDR3. The V call is TRBV4-3, the J call TRBJ2-7, with D unclear. Germline lookup yields CDR1 LGHNA and CDR2 YSLEER. Trimming pared 0 bases from V and 2 bases from J, leaving 8 bases between. This CDR3 is built from 14 residues. DNA of the CDR3: TGCGCCAGCAGCCAAGATCGCGGCCCCTACGAGCAGTACTTC. Residues: CASSQDRGPYEQYF.

A few counts support this clone. CDR3 DNA sequence: TGTGCCAGCAGCGTAGAGCGGGATAACACTGAAGCTTTCTTT. Translated: CASSVERDNTEAFF. The V call is TRBV9, the J call TRBJ1-1; D remains ambiguous. The CDR3 consists of 14 residues. The germline V and J ends were trimmed by 0 bases and 2 bases, with 8 bases remaining between them. CDR1 and CDR2 from the germline V gene are SGDLS and YYNGEE.